This T cell receptor beta chain came from a study of cytomegalovirus exposure and HLA in healthy donors. At the level of the study: The study placed approximately 78% of its 398 genotyped donors in the Caucasian-associated ancestry cluster.

V shed 1 base and J shed 2 bases, with 9 bases lying between them. The CDR3 consists of 15 residues. Germline values: CDR1 SGHAT, CDR2 FQNNGV. The PCR had 60 Vbeta and 13 Jbeta primers. Here immunoSEQ multiplex PCR was the method, and the copy in TCRdb shows in-frame clones only, minus some. The sample totals 200,000 to 250,000 clones. Study findings and constraints: In vitro data verified a few CMV-associated chains as specific for CMV antigens. Cytomegalovirus status was reportedly diagnosed by the classifier with high sensitivity and specificity. Presence/absence analyses assumed roughly uniform sequencing depth across donors, which may not hold.

In regard to this clone: Its antigen is unknown.

V and J are TRBV11-2 and TRBJ2-1; TRBD2 might be the D (5 bases). The sample consisted of PBMCs. The origin of this receptor is a woman aged 25 to 45 in good health and CMV-seropositive. The CDR3 sequence: CASSLGGPPYNEQFF. DNA for the CDR3: TGTGCCAGCAGCTTAGGCGGGCCCCCCTACAATGAGCAGTTCTTC. Full variable domain (missing parts from reference TRBV11-2 and TRBJ2-1): EAGVAQSPRYKIIEKRQSVAFWCNPISGHATLYWYQQILGQGPKLLIQFQNNGVVDDSQLPKDRFSAERLKGVDSTLKIQPAKLEDSAVYLCASSLGGPPYNEQFFGPGTRLTVL.